The source of this TCR beta chain is a study of siplizumab effects on memory and regulatory T cells. Notes on the study in general: The apparent diversity of naive T cells exceeded that of memory cells, and naive T cells seemed to make a major contribution to the alloresponse. The suppressive capacity of proliferating Tregs from siplizumab cultures remained unconfirmed.

Roughly 92,000 TCR templates per sample were assayed. Sequencing was performed with immunoSEQ multiplex PCR; in TCRdb, only in-frame clones are kept and a portion is missing. In the table there are over 90,000 clones, about 94% of which are singletons. Of note for this clone: Its antigen is not known.

Sequencing was carried out using CD4+ T cells sorted from blood. The clonotype originates from a human donor in good health.

The chain's CDR3 is CASSGNFGPQHF. The CDR3 nucleotides read TGTGCCAGCAGTGGAAACTTCGGGCCCCAGCATTTT. The rearrangement links TRBV28 to TRBJ1-5; D is uncertain. The germline V gene encodes CDR1 MDHEN and CDR2 SYDVKM. The V end was cut by 5 bases, the J end by 9 bases, with 11 bases between. The CDR3 spans 12 residues.